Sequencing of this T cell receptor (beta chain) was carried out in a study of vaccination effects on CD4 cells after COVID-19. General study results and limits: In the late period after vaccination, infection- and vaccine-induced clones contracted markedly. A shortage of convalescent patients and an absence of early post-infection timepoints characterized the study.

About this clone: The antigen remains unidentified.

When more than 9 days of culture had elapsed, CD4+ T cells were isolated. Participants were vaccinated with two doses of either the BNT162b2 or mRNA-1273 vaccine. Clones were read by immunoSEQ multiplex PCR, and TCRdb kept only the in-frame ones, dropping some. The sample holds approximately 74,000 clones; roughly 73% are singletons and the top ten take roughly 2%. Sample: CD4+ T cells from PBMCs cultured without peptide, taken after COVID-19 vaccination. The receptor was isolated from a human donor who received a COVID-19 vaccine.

Here the CDR3 reads CASSLAAGAETQYF. For the CDR3, the DNA is TGCGCCAGCAGCTTGGCCGCGGGCGCAGAGACCCAGTACTTC. The V gene is TRBV5-1, the J gene TRBJ2-5; tentatively, D is TRBD2 (5 bases). V was clipped by 0 bases and J by 4 bases, with 10 bases between them. The germline V gene encodes CDR1 SGHRS and CDR2 YFSETQ. The CDR3 loop spans 14 amino acids.